The 2 T cell receptor beta chains in this list originate from one sample, sequenced in a study of T cell responses to AZD1222 COVID-19 vaccine. Using immunoSEQ multiplex PCR, the repertoire was profiled, and TCRdb retains in-frame clones only, with some absent. This sample carries 150,000 to 200,000 clones, almost 90% of them seen once, and the ten largest clones take approximately 10%. The starting material was peripheral blood, obtained 28 days after the second AZD1222 dose. The receptors come from an adult who received the AZD1222 COVID-19 vaccine.

The chain carries TRBV27 and TRBJ1-2; possible D gene TRBD1, 6 bases. Germline V gene sequence: CDR1 MNHEY, CDR2 SMNVEV (reference sequence). V was shortened by 8 bases and J by 8 bases, with 15 bases between the two germline ends. There are 12 residues in the CDR3. The DNA of the CDR3 is TGTGCCAGCTCGGGGGCGCGGAACGGCTACACCTTC. Translation: CASSGARNGYTF.

CDR3 nucleotides: TGTGCCAGCAGCCGACAGGGATTCTCCGCCGGCTACACCTTC. It is translated as CASSRQGFSAGYTF. The chain combines TRBV28 with TRBJ1-2; TRBD1 matches 7 bases. Germline values: CDR1 MDHEN, CDR2 SYDVKM. Germline trimming cut 6 bases from V and 8 bases from J; bases unmatched to any gene: 12. The CDR3 totals 14 residues.